These T cell receptor beta chains were read from a single sample in a study of blood T cell repertoires in COVID-19. Sequencing used immunoSEQ multiplex PCR; TCRdb keeps in-frame clones, though not all of them. The sample has 200,000 to 250,000 clones, 87% seen once. Sequences were obtained from peripheral blood. These receptors came from a woman between 18 and 29 years old who had recovered from COVID-19. Each CDR3 is given with its conserved first and last residue. Fields, in order: clone size, J gene, V gene, D gene, CDR3 DNA, CDR3 protein. The D gene is left open where the match is weak. Not every row has a clone size; where given, it reads once, few, many or a size class.

NA TRBJ1-5 TRBV15 NA TGTGCCACCAGCAGATCAGAAGAGGGCAATCAGCCCCAGCATTTT CATSRSEEGNQPQHF
NA TRBJ2-7 TRBV7-8 TRBD1 TGTGCCAGCAGCCTCGGACAGGACTCCTACGAGCAGTACTTC CASSLGQDSYEQYF
NA TRBJ2-1 TRBV24-1 NA TGTGCCACCAGTGACCCGACAGGATTGGAAAGGAATGAGCAGTTCTTC CATSDPTGLERNEQFF
few TRBJ2-1 TRBV5-5 NA TGTGCCAGCAGCTTTTTAGGGACTGGAAATGAGCAGTTCTTC CASSFLGTGNEQFF
once TRBJ2-2 TRBV19 TRBD2 TGTGCCAGTAGTTCGGGACTAGCGGGAGTGAACACCGGGGAGCTGTTTTTT CASSSGLAGVNTGELFF
NA TRBJ2-7 TRBV7-2 TRBD2 TGTGCCAGCAGCTCGACTAGCGGGAGGGCCTACGAGCAGTACTTC CASSSTSGRAYEQYF
NA TRBJ1-2 TRBV6-5 NA TGTGCCAGCAGATCGACATGGGGGGACGATGGCTACACCTTC CASRSTWGDDGYTF
NA TRBJ1-5 TRBV15 NA TGTGCCACCAGCAGAGGCAGGTTGGCGAAACCAACGGATCAGCCCCAGCATTTT CATSRGRLAKPTDQPQHF
NA TRBJ1-1 TRBV5-8 TRBD1 TGTGCCAGCAGCTTTTCCCCGACAGGGGTTGGTCCTGAAGCTTTCTTT CASSFSPTGVGPEAFF
NA TRBJ2-4 TRBV3-1/TRBV3-2 TRBD2 TGTGCCAGCAGCCCGACCGGACTAGTTGATGGCAAGTACTTC CASSPTGLVDGKYF
NA TRBJ1-2 TRBV6-5 NA TGTGCCAGCAGTTACTCCCCTCTGAACTACTATGGCTACACCTTC CASSYSPLNYYGYTF
NA TRBJ1-2 TRBV2 NA TGTGCCAGCAGTTGGAGGCAGGGGAGTACGGGCTACACCTTC CASSWRQGSTGYTF
NA TRBJ1-5 TRBV4-1 NA TGCGCCAGCAGCCCAAGTCTTAGGGGGGGCAAGGGCAATCAGCCCCAGCATTTT CASSPSLRGGKGNQPQHF
NA TRBJ2-7 TRBV7-2 NA TGTGCCAGCAGCTTAGATCGCAGGGAGCAGTACTTC CASSLDRREQYF
NA TRBJ1-1 TRBV30 NA TGTGCCTTGAAGGCCTCAGGGGTTGAAGCTTTCTTT CALKASGVEAFF
NA TRBJ1-1 TRBV5-6 NA TGTGCCAGCAGCTTGGGTTGGCTGAACACTGAAGCTTTCTTT CASSLGWLNTEAFF
many TRBJ2-1 TRBV7-9 TRBD2 TGTGCCAGCAGCTTCCCGACTAGCGGGGAATACAATGAGCAGTTCTTC CASSFPTSGEYNEQFF
NA TRBJ1-2 TRBV5-1 TRBD1 TGCGCCAGCAGCTCAACGCTGGACAGGGGCTATGGCTACACCTTC CASSSTLDRGYGYTF
NA TRBJ2-1 TRBV7-3 NA TGTGCCAGCAGCCCCGAATCCCTAAACAATGAGCAGTTCTTC CASSPESLNNEQFF
NA TRBJ1-3 TRBV18 NA TGTGCCAGCTCACAAACCACCGGGACTGGACACTCATTCTCTGGAAACACCATATATTTT CASSQTTGTGHSFSGNTIYF
NA TRBJ1-5 TRBV28 TRBD1 TGTGCCAGCAGTTTTGGGGTTCAGGGGGGCAATCAGCCCCAGCATTTT CASSFGVQGGNQPQHF
NA TRBJ2-3 TRBV2 TRBD1 TGTGCCAGCAGCCCGGACAGGCGCTGGACAGATACGCAGTATTTT CASSPDRRWTDTQYF
NA TRBJ2-3 TRBV4-3 NA TGCGCCAGCAGCCAAGAGCCAGGGACAGATACGCAGTATTTT CASSQEPGTDTQYF
NA TRBJ1-2 TRBV29-1 NA TGCAGCGTTGTTTTAAGCGATTCCTTTTATGGCTACACCTTC CSVVLSDSFYGYTF
NA TRBJ2-6 TRBV9 TRBD1 TGTGCCAGCAGCCCCAGGACAGGGAGAACGGGGGCCAACGTCCTGACTTTC CASSPRTGRTGANVLTF
NA TRBJ2-1 TRBV5-8 TRBD2 TGTGCCAGCAGCCTCACTAGCGGGAGGGTGAATGAGCAGTTCTTC CASSLTSGRVNEQFF
NA TRBJ2-5 TRBV5-1 TRBD2 TGCGCCAGCAGCTTGAGACTAGCGGGAGAACTGGAGACCCAGTACTTC CASSLRLAGELETQYF
NA TRBJ1-2 TRBV7-9 TRBD1 TGTGCCAGCAGCCTGGGACAGTACTATGGCTACACCTTC CASSLGQYYGYTF
once TRBJ2-1 TRBV11-3 NA TGTGCCAGCAGTTCACGTGAGGAGTACAATGAGCAGTTCTTC CASSSREEYNEQFF
NA TRBJ1-2 TRBV7-2 NA TGTGCCAGCAGTTCTATGGTGGGGGGCTATGGCTACACCTTC CASSSMVGGYGYTF
NA TRBJ2-1 TRBV5-4 TRBD2 TGTGCCACTGGGACTAGCGGAGACAATGAGCAGTTCTTC CATGTSGDNEQFF
NA TRBJ2-2 TRBV29-1 NA TGCAGCGTTGTACCGAGTCTCACCGGGGAGCTGTTTTTT CSVVPSLTGELFF
NA TRBJ1-2 TRBV4-1 TRBD1 TGCGCCAGCAGCCGAGAAAATGACAGGGGGCATGGCTACACCTTC CASSRENDRGHGYTF
NA TRBJ2-4 TRBV4-2 NA TGTGCCAGCAGCCAAGATGGGCAGGGGGGCATTCAGTACTTC CASSQDGQGGIQYF
NA TRBJ2-3 TRBV6-2/TRBV6-3 TRBD2 TGTGCCAGCAGTTACCCGACTAGCGGACCTAGCACAGATACGCAGTATTTT CASSYPTSGPSTDTQYF
NA TRBJ1-5 TRBV19 NA TGTGCCAGTAGAGGGGATCCCAATCAGCCCCAGCATTTT CASRGDPNQPQHF
NA TRBJ2-3 TRBV4-3 NA TGCGCCAGCAGCCAAGGCCCCCCGGGGACAGATACGCAGTATTTT CASSQGPPGTDTQYF
NA TRBJ1-2 TRBV6-2/TRBV6-3 NA TGTGCCAGCAGTTCCGTCCCAGGGGTTACGAACTATGGCTACACCTTC CASSSVPGVTNYGYTF
once TRBJ1-2 TRBV5-4 NA TGTGCCAGCAGCTTGGGGGGGGAAAACTATGGCTACACCTTC CASSLGGENYGYTF
NA TRBJ1-2 TRBV29-1 NA TGCAGCGTCTGGGGGGACTATGGCTACACCTTC CSVWGDYGYTF
NA TRBJ1-2 TRBV18 TRBD1 TGTGCCAGCTCACCGGCCCAGGGACAGAACTATGGCTACACCTTC CASSPAQGQNYGYTF
NA TRBJ2-7 TRBV10-3 NA TGTGCCATCAGGGAAACCCGGAGCTCCTACGAGCAGTACTTC CAIRETRSSYEQYF
NA TRBJ1-3 TRBV4-3 NA TGCGCCAGCAGCCAAGGCTTGGGGCTAGGAAACACCATATATTTT CASSQGLGLGNTIYF
NA TRBJ2-7 TRBV4-1 TRBD2 TGCGCCAGCAGCCCGTGGACTAGCGGGTCCTCCTACGAGCAGTACTTC CASSPWTSGSSYEQYF
NA TRBJ2-5 TRBV2 NA TGTGCCAGCAGTGAAAGGAGGGGTGGTCGGGAGACCCAGTACTTC CASSERRGGRETQYF
NA TRBJ2-6 TRBV4-1 NA TGCGCCAGCAGCCAAGAAGGATGGGGGCTCGGGGCCAACGTCCTGACTTTC CASSQEGWGLGANVLTF
NA TRBJ2-1 TRBV7-2 NA TGTGCCAGCAGGGGGAGGGAGCAGTTCTTC CASRGREQFF
few TRBJ2-1 TRBV30 TRBD1 TGTGCCTGGACCAGATCCGACAGGGGCAATGAGCAGTTCTTC CAWTRSDRGNEQFF
NA TRBJ2-1 TRBV25-1 NA TGTGCCAGCAGTGAAGTTTGGCAAGAGCAGTTCTTC CASSEVWQEQFF
NA TRBJ2-1 TRBV7-9 TRBD2 TGTGCCAGCAGCTTATCTAGCGGGTCTCGTTATGAGCAGTTCTTC CASSLSSGSRYEQFF
NA TRBJ2-1 TRBV6-1 NA TGTGCCAGCAGTGACCCCCACGAATTGAGCTCCTACAATGAGCAGTTCTTC CASSDPHELSSYNEQFF
NA TRBJ1-2 TRBV5-6 NA TGTGCCAGCAGCTTTGGTTACAGCCATGGCTACACCTTC CASSFGYSHGYTF
few TRBJ2-5 TRBV4-3 TRBD2 TGCGCCAGCAGCCAAGAATACGGGAGGTTGTCAGAGACCCAGTACTTC CASSQEYGRLSETQYF
NA TRBJ2-2 TRBV9 TRBD2 TGTGCCAGCAGCGTATCATTAGCGGGAGCCGACACCGGGGAGCTGTTTTTT CASSVSLAGADTGELFF
NA TRBJ2-1 TRBV27 NA TGTGCCAGCAGTTTCAGGGACTCCTCCTACAATGAGCAGTTCTTC CASSFRDSSYNEQFF
NA TRBJ2-5 TRBV27 TRBD1 TGTGCCAGCAAGAGGGACAGGGGCCAAGAGACCCAGTACTTC CASKRDRGQETQYF